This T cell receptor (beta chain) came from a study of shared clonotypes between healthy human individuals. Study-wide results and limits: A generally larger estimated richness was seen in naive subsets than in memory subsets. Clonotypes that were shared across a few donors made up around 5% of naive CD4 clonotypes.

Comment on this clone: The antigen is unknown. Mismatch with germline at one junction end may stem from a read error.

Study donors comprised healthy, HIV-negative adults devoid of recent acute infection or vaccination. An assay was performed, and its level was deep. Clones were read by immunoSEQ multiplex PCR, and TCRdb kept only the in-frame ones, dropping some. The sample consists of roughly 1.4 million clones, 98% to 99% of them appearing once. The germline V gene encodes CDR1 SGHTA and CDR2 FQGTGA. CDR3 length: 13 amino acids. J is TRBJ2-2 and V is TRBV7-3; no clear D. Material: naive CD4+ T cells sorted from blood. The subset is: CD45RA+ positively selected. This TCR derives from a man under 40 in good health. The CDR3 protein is CASSLTDTGELFF. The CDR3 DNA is TGTGCCAGCAGTTTAACAGACACCGGGGAGCTGTTTTTT.